A single sample gave rise to the 16 T cell receptor beta chains below, sequenced in a study of shared T cell receptors in the human thymus. Sequencing used immunoSEQ multiplex PCR; TCRdb keeps in-frame clones, though not all of them. This repertoire shows about 610,000 clones, roughly 88% found once; its top ten account for 0.0095% to 0.013%. The same specimen was also included in a second study, on human thymus T cells.

The sequenced sample consisted of thymocytes. The receptor source for this set is a boy in the first two years of life with a congenital heart defect.

This clone has just a few counts. The gene calls are TRBV4-3 and TRBJ1-2; TRBD1 is a possible D gene (5 bases). The V end was cut by 0 bases, the J end by 8 bases, with 16 bases between. Germline V gene data show CDR1 as LGHNA and CDR2 as YSLEER. The CDR3 length is 15 residues. The CDR3 here is CASSQEGSRASGYTF. CDR3 DNA sequence: TGCGCCAGCAGCCAAGAGGGGTCCAGGGCTTCCGGCTACACCTTC.

This chain links TRBV6-1 with TRBJ1-2, with 7 bases that match TRBD1. V dropped 8 bases and J dropped 8; count of bases not matched to a gene: 8. Germline assignment: CDR1 MNHNS and CDR2 SASEGT. The CDR3 is made up of 12 amino acids. The DNA of the CDR3 is TGTGCCAGCCGGGACAGATCCGCCGGCTACACCTTC. Residues: CASRDRSAGYTF.

The chain recombines TRBV4-3 with TRBJ2-1; D gene unclear. The germline V and J ends were trimmed by 0 bases and 8 bases, with 11 bases remaining between them. This CDR3 has 14 amino acids. Germline values: CDR1 LGHNA, CDR2 YSLEER. The CDR3 DNA follows: TGCGCCAGCAGCCAAGATATGGGCCTCCATGAGCAGTTCTTC. This translates into CASSQDMGLHEQFF.

This sequence joins TRBV27 and TRBJ1-1, with D tentatively TRBD1 (6 bases). The length of the CDR3 is 14 residues. Trimming removed 5 bases from V and 0 bases from J, with 10 bases in between. CDR1 MNHEY and CDR2 SMNVEV come from the germline V gene (reference sequence). The CDR3 loop reads CASSMGAMNTEAFF. CDR3 DNA: TGTGCCAGCAGTATGGGGGCTATGAACACTGAAGCTTTCTTT.

About this clone itself: Other DNA variants within this sample encode the same CDR3. J is TRBJ1-1 and V is TRBV5-1; D gene unclear. CDR1 and CDR2 (germline): SGHRS, YFSETQ. CDR3 length equals 14 residues. The V and J ends lost 0 bases and 0 bases respectively, with 6 bases between them. This CDR3 reads CASSLDSVNTEAFF. CDR3 in DNA: TGCGCCAGCAGCTTGGATTCGGTGAACACTGAAGCTTTCTTT.

The J gene is TRBJ2-3, the V gene TRBV7-2, with D perhaps matching TRBD2 (6 bases). Germline assignment: CDR1 SGHTA and CDR2 FQGNSA. V lost 5 bases, J lost 8 bases, and 14 bases lay in between. The CDR3 has 13 residues. This chain's CDR3 is CASSGRGGRTQYF. The CDR3 DNA reads TGTGCCAGCAGCGGGCGGGGCGGGCGTACGCAGTATTTT.

This sequence joins TRBV25-1 and TRBJ2-1, with 8 bases identical to TRBD2. The germline gives CDR1 MGHDK, CDR2 SYGVNS. This CDR3 region has 15 residues. With 1 base clipped from V and 10 bases from J, the junction kept 9 bases outside the gene matches. Here the CDR3 reads CASSECQAGEGEQFF. DNA for the CDR3: TGTGCCAGCAGTGAATGCCAAGCGGGAGAAGGGGAGCAGTTCTTC.

The chain links TRBV28 to TRBJ2-7; possibly TRBD2 for D (7 bases). This CDR3 contains 14 residues. Germline-derived CDR1 and CDR2 are MDHEN and SYDVKM. Trimming pared 5 bases from V and 6 bases from J, leaving 17 bases between. DNA of the CDR3: TGTGCCAGCAGTACTCCCCGGGGGGCCGGCGAGCAGTACTTC. It encodes CASSTPRGAGEQYF.

This clone was counted a few times. The chain employs TRBV9 and TRBJ1-1; D unclear. Germline CDR1 and CDR2: SGDLS and YYNGEE. V was trimmed by 0 bases and J by 2 bases, leaving 20 bases between them. This CDR3 spans 18 amino acids. The CDR3 DNA sequence: TGTGCCAGCAGCGTAGTTTTGAGAGGGCAGGAGAGTAACACTGAAGCTTTCTTT. As protein: CASSVVLRGQESNTEAFF.

The chain couples TRBV5-1 to TRBJ1-5; TRBD1 aligns across 10 bases. Germline assignment: CDR1 SGHRS and CDR2 YFSETQ. This CDR3 region has 15 residues. The junction had 1 base not matched to a gene; V was cut back by 2 bases and J by 2 bases. CDR3 residues: CASSLGTGGNQPQHF. The CDR3 region has the DNA TGCGCCAGCAGCTTAGGGACAGGGGGCAATCAGCCCCAGCATTTT.

The chain combines TRBV10-1 with TRBJ2-1, with TRBD2 matching 8 bases. Germline loops: CDR1 WNHNN, CDR2 SYGVQD (reference sequence). This CDR3 has 16 amino acids. With 3 bases clipped from V and 1 base from J, the junction kept 5 bases outside the gene matches. CDR3 region: CASSEGGRLSYNEQFF. The CDR3 DNA reads as TGCGCCAGCAGTGAAGGCGGGAGGTTATCCTACAATGAGCAGTTCTTC.

The chain joins TRBV10-3 to TRBJ1-5, with D unresolved. V was cut by 0 bases and J by 6 bases, with 12 bases left in between. Germline lookup yields CDR1 ENHRY and CDR2 SYGVKD. The CDR3 loop spans 15 amino acids. The CDR3 region is CAISESNRGGQPQHF. The CDR3 DNA reads TGTGCCATCAGTGAGTCGAATCGGGGAGGTCAGCCCCAGCATTTT.

V usage is TRBV7-9 and J usage is TRBJ2-1; 7 bases match TRBD2. Germline values: CDR1 SEHNR, CDR2 FQNEAQ (reference sequence). Trimming took 0 bases from V and 8 from J; bases not matched to a gene: 10. The CDR3 consists of 16 residues. The CDR3, as DNA: TGTGCCAGCAGCTTAGCGCGGTCTAGCGGATGCGATGAGCAGTTCTTC. As protein: CASSLARSSGCDEQFF.

This rearrangement joins TRBV28 to TRBJ2-7; D is possibly TRBD2 (5 bases). The CDR3 length is 16 residues. Trimming removed 6 bases from V and 5 bases from J, with 23 bases in between. CDR1 is MDHEN and CDR2 is SYDVKM in the germline V gene. The DNA of the CDR3 is TGTGCCAGCAGGAACCCGAAGCGGACTTGTTGTCACGAGCAGTACTTC. Translating gives CASRNPKRTCCHEQYF.

This chain connects TRBV2 to TRBJ2-3, with 9 bases that match TRBD2. V was clipped by 3 bases and J by 0 bases; unmatched bases: 1. The CDR3 consists of 15 residues. Looked up from germline, CDR1 is SNHLY and CDR2 is FYNNEI. For the CDR3, the DNA is TGTGCCAGCAGTGAGGCGGGAGGGAGCACAGATACGCAGTATTTT. This translates into CASSEAGGSTDTQYF.

The chain couples TRBV5-4 to TRBJ1-1, with 8 bases lining up with TRBD1. Trimming removed 0 bases from V and 3 bases from J; junction bases left unmatched: 7. This CDR3 is built from 16 residues. The germline V gene has CDR1 SGHNT and CDR2 YYREEE (reference sequence). The CDR3 region has the DNA TGTGCCAGCAGCTTGGGGGGACACAGGGGGGACACTGAAGCTTTCTTT. This translates into CASSLGGHRGDTEAFF.